The sequence of this T cell receptor (beta chain) was determined in a study of T cells after yellow fever vaccination (dated by TCRdb to between 2018 and 2021). A note on the overall study: The SMART-Seq v4 Ultra Low Input RNA kit was used to prepare libraries from fractions with low cell numbers. To follow T-cell clones before and after primary and booster YFV17D yellow fever vaccination, bulk TCR alpha and beta repertoires were sequenced over time. Two healthy male donors, one aged 18 to 29 and one aged 30 to 40 years, made up the cohort. Bulk PBMC replicates and cell subsets were isolated from blood drawn at multiple timepoints before and after both primary and secondary immunization. The investigation overall reported the following: Computational filtering was needed because FACS-sorted repertoires could contain abundant contaminating clonotypes from the bulk population. Compared with the primary T-cell response, the secondary T-cell response was faster but weaker, reaching its peak on day 5 rather than on day 15. The study included only a couple of donors, which limits how far the findings can be generalized. A small fraction of clonotypes showed up in both the CD4 and CD8 compartments, probably as a result of convergent recombination. Most clones expanded after primary vaccination were re-detected after the booster (just under 97% of CD4 and roughly 87% of CD8), suggesting broad memory maintenance.

TCR cDNA was synthesized by 5'RACE template switching, which introduced a universal primer site and unique molecular identifiers. cDNA synthesis was primed from both the TCR alpha and TCR beta constant segments. Two PCR steps were used to amplify libraries, with sample barcodes and sequencing adapters being added in the second step. Sequencing of libraries was performed on Illumina HiSeq 2500 (2x100 bp) or NovaSeq (2x150 bp). In the source study's methods: Reads were demultiplexed and collapsed into UMI consensus sequences with MIGEC, and V(D)J alignment was performed with MiXCR. Vaccine-responding clonotypes were identified with edgeR using replicate PBMC samples, with FDR below 0.01 and a log2 fold change above 5 up to day 15 being required. Bulk clonotypes were assigned CD4 or CD8 identity according to which sequenced CD4 or CD8 repertoire held them at higher abundance. In-frame beta chains were kept once TCRdb had trimmed the public reads at Q25 with fastp and called clones with MiXCR. Each record represents a unique CDR3 protein, reported with the most common genes and DNA among its rows. These V and J calls derive from TCRdb rather than the authors' analysis. The sample has some 670,000 distinct CDR3 sequences on record, roughly an eighth of them singletons. Together, the top ten hold about 15% of the sample.

Per the publication, the treatment or condition label means: live attenuated yellow fever vaccine strain. At each blood-draw timepoint, two biological replicates of bulk PBMCs were obtained. A standard Ficoll-Paque protocol was used to isolate PBMCs from peripheral blood. RNA was extracted with TriZol from bulk PBMCs, CD4 and CD8 fractions, and dextramer-positive and dextramer-negative fractions. This clonotype came up a few times. Its antigen is unknown. Base qualities were left out, and no much larger clone turns up one base away. The receptor was isolated from a man aged 25-45 years who received the YFV17D yellow fever vaccine. This material consisted of PBMCs, taken on the day of the yellow fever booster vaccination.

CDR3 sequence: CSARLAGVGDTQYF. DNA sequence: TGCAGTGCCCGACTAGCGGGAGTAGGCGATACGCAGTATTTT. The chain is made from TRBV20-1 and TRBJ2-3, with 12 bases in between that match TRBD2. The CDR3, from cysteine to phenylalanine, totals 14 residues. Just the 42-base CDR3 DNA is kept, in frame starting at base 1. From a lookup of the germline V gene (reference sequence), CDR1 and CDR2 are DFQATT and SNEGSKA. The germline V end is reduced by 6 bases and the J end by 6 bases; junction bases left unmatched: 7.